Below, one TCR beta chain is given with its context. Its cognate antigen is unknown. This table comes from immunoSEQ multiplex PCR, and its TCRdb copy is limited to in-frame clones, with some not included. The sample comprises about 450,000 clones, less than 80% of which are singletons, and roughly 12% rests with the top ten. The data originate from a study of shared clonotypes between healthy human individuals. V dropped 5 bases and J dropped 8 bases, with 12 bases sitting between them. In germline, CDR1 is SQVTM, CDR2 ANQGSEA. The CDR3 contains 11 residues. Study results and caveats: Deeper or shallower sequencing was expected to change how clonotypes are shared among donors.

The sequencing input was PBMCs. The clonotype originates from a woman in her 40s in good health. Some clones in this sample may be carry-over from other donors' samples. The rearrangement uses TRBV29-1 and TRBJ1-2; maybe TRBD1 (5 bases). CDR3 DNA: TGCAGCGTTTTGGGGACGGGAGGCTACACCTTC. Protein product: CSVLGTGGYTF.